Presented here are 21 T cell receptor beta chains from one specimen sequenced in a study of cytotoxic CD8 clonotypes in ibrutinib-treated CLL. Produced via immunoSEQ multiplex PCR; TCRdb's table is partial and in-frame only. This sample has 90,000 to 95,000 clones, with 77% found just once. This material consisted of PBMCs, taken after 24 months of ibrutinib treatment. These receptors were taken from a human donor with chronic lymphocytic leukemia.

V usage is TRBV2 and J usage is TRBJ1-3, with D possibly matching TRBD1 (6 bases). The length of the CDR3 is 16 residues. The V end lost 6 bases, the J end lost 0 bases, and 15 bases lay between the germline ends. Germline assignment: CDR1 SNHLY and CDR2 FYNNEI. The chain's CDR3 is CASRGDIANSGNTIYF. Here the CDR3 DNA reads TGTGCCAGCAGAGGGGACATAGCGAACTCTGGAAACACCATATATTTT.

The V call is TRBV18, the J call TRBJ2-7; D uncertain. The CDR3 runs to 14 residues. Germline V gene sequence: CDR1 KGHSH, CDR2 LQKENI. Between the trimmed V and J ends, which lost 5 bases and 4 bases, there was a span of 15 bases. The CDR3 here is CASSVKPLGYEQYF. CDR3 sequence (DNA): TGTGCCAGCTCAGTCAAACCCCTGGGATACGAGCAGTACTTC.

The count of this clone is one. The CDR3 DNA is TGTGCCACCAGCAGAGATGCGGGAGGACCCTACGAGCAGTACTTC. It encodes CATSRDAGGPYEQYF. The chain joins TRBV15 to TRBJ2-7, with 8 nucleotides matching TRBD2. The CDR3 has 15 amino acids. Germline trimming cut 0 bases from V and 2 bases from J; bases unmatched to any gene: 3. CDR1 and CDR2 (germline): LNHNV, YYDKDF (reference sequence). The full variable domain, completed using reference TRBV15 and TRBJ2-7, is DAMVIQNPRYQVTQFGKPVTLSCSQTLNHNVMYWYQQKSSQAPKLLFHYYDKDFNNEADTPDNFQSRRPNTSFCFLDIRSPGLGDTAMYLCATSRDAGGPYEQYFGPGTRLTVT.

V and J are TRBV25-1 and TRBJ1-1; maybe TRBD1 (5 bases). The CDR3 loop spans 13 amino acids. Germline CDR1 reads MGHDK; CDR2 reads SYGVNS. Trimming removed 4 bases from V and 4 bases from J, with 10 bases in between. CDR3 sequence: CASSGPRGTEAFF. The CDR3 bases are TGTGCCAGCAGTGGTCCAAGGGGCACTGAAGCTTTCTTT.

V and J are TRBV5-8 and TRBJ2-7; the D is unclear. V shed 0 bases and J shed 7 bases, with 14 bases lying between them. The CDR3 spans 14 residues. CDR1 is SGHTS, CDR2 YDEGEE, per germline. The CDR3 protein is CASSLDGQLYEQYF. In DNA, the CDR3 is TGTGCCAGCAGCTTGGATGGCCAACTTTATGAGCAGTACTTC. The full variable domain, rest sourced from reference TRBV5-8 and TRBJ2-7, is EAGVTQSPTHLIKTRGQQATLRCSPISGHTSVYWYQQALGLGLQFLLWYDEGEERNRGNFPPRFSGRQFPNYSSELNVNALELEDSALYLCASSLDGQLYEQYFGPGTRLTVT.

The chain combines TRBV2 with TRBJ1-5; D might be TRBD1 (5 bases). V lost 7 bases and J lost 3, with 10 bases in between. The CDR3 is made up of 13 amino acids. Germline values: CDR1 SNHLY, CDR2 FYNNEI. DNA of the CDR3: TGTGCCAGCAACGACGGGACCAATCAGCCCCAGCATTTT. It is translated as CASNDGTNQPQHF.

The chain links TRBV7-2 to TRBJ2-1; D unresolved. The V gene's germline CDR1 is SGHTA and CDR2 FQGNSA. Trimming shortened V by 1 base and J by 1 base, and 8 bases separated the two germline ends. The CDR3 extends over 15 amino acids. CDR3 DNA sequence: TGTGCCAGCAGCTTAGACCCCGGTTCCTACAATGAGCAGTTCTTC. Translating gives CASSLDPGSYNEQFF.

Worth noting for this clone: The junction departs from germline at one end; a sequencing error may be responsible. The rearrangement joins TRBV5-3 to TRBJ1-5; the D is unclear. TRBV5-3 counts as an open reading frame of uncertain function. This CDR3 contains 14 residues. The CDR3 bases are TGTGCCAGCAGCTTCTGGCGCCGGGATCAGCCCCAGCATTTT. Encoded protein: CASSFWRRDQPQHF.

The J gene is TRBJ2-3, the V gene TRBV5-1, with D hard to call. The germline V gene encodes CDR1 SGHRS and CDR2 YFSETQ. This CDR3 contains 15 residues. Between the trimmed V and J ends, which lost 0 bases and 3 bases, there was a span of 11 bases. The CDR3 DNA sequence: TGCGCCAGCAGCTTGGGGCGAGCGAGAACAGATACGCAGTATTTT. Encoded protein: CASSLGRARTDTQYF.

CDR3 nucleotides: TGTGCCAGTAGTATAGGTGGCCGACCCAAGGCTGAAGCTTTCTTT. It translates to CASSIGGRPKAEAFF. The chain recombines TRBV19 with TRBJ1-1; D is unclear. The CDR3 has 15 residues. Germline-derived CDR1 and CDR2 are LNHDA and SQIVND (reference sequence). V was shortened by 1 base and J by 6 bases, with 15 bases between the two germline ends.

This clone turned up a few times. V usage is TRBV2 and J usage is TRBJ1-1, with no clear D. The V and J ends lost 4 bases and 1 base respectively, with 7 bases between them. Germline loops: CDR1 SNHLY, CDR2 FYNNEI. CDR3 length: 13 amino acids. The CDR3 region has the DNA TGTGCCAGCAGTGGTTGGGAGAACACTGAAGCTTTCTTT. Its protein is CASSGWENTEAFF.

The rearrangement joins TRBV9 to TRBJ2-1; perhaps TRBD2 as D (6 bases). CDR3 length: 16 amino acids. Trimming took 5 bases from V and 0 from J, leaving 15 bases between them. Looked up from germline, CDR1 is SGDLS and CDR2 is YYNGEE. CDR3: CASREGTFSSYNEQFF. CDR3 nucleotide sequence: TGTGCCAGCAGGGAGGGGACTTTTAGCTCCTACAATGAGCAGTTCTTC.

The V gene is TRBV5-5, the J gene TRBJ1-2; 8 bases fit TRBD1. Germline CDR1 reads SGHKS; CDR2 reads YYEKEE (reference sequence). The CDR3 has 13 amino acids. V was clipped by 4 bases and J by 4 bases; unmatched bases: 3. In nucleotides, the CDR3 is TGTGCCAGCAGCCCCGACAGGGGCTATGGCTACACCTTC. Amino acids: CASSPDRGYGYTF.

A single count supports this clone. At one boundary the junction diverges from the germline segment, which might be a read error. The chain couples TRBV14 to TRBJ2-1; D not certain. Germline V CDR1 and CDR2: SGHDN, FVKESK. This CDR3 is 11 amino acids long. In DNA form, the CDR3 reads TGTGCCAGCAGCCCGGGCCGAGAGAGAGTCTTC. It codes for CASSPGRERVF.

This clone was recorded many times. The chain employs TRBV2 and TRBJ1-1; no clear D gene. The V end lost 3 bases, the J end lost 0 bases, and 11 bases lay between the germline ends. The germline V gene encodes CDR1 SNHLY and CDR2 FYNNEI. The CDR3 extends over 15 amino acids. The CDR3 bases are TGTGCCAGCAGTGATAGTCAGACGTTGAACACTGAAGCTTTCTTT. It encodes CASSDSQTLNTEAFF.

This chain joins TRBV27 and TRBJ1-1; TRBD1 matches 7 bases. V gave up 7 bases and J gave up 1 base; unmatched junction bases: 9. Germline V gene data show CDR1 as MNHEY and CDR2 as SMNVEV (reference sequence). CDR3 length equals 15 residues. CDR3 sequence: CASINNRGRNTEAFF. CDR3 nucleotide sequence: TGTGCCAGCATTAACAACAGGGGTAGGAACACTGAAGCTTTCTTT.

The CDR3 reads CASSQPHTVGKETQYF. CDR3 sequence (DNA): TGTGCCAGCAGCCAGCCCCACACCGTAGGGAAAGAGACCCAGTACTTC. V usage is TRBV7-9 and J usage is TRBJ2-5; the D is unclear. The ends were cut back, 5 bases at V and 3 bases at J, with 19 bases in the middle. The CDR3 contains 16 residues. Germline V gives CDR1 SEHNR, CDR2 FQNEAQ (reference sequence).

The rearrangement links TRBV29-1 to TRBJ1-2; 9 bases map to TRBD1. Germline V gene lookup returns CDR1 SQVTM and CDR2 ANQGSEA. V dropped 1 base and J dropped 8; count of bases not matched to a gene: 2. The CDR3 loop spans 12 amino acids. CDR3 in amino acids: CSVEAGQGGYTF. The CDR3 DNA reads as TGCAGCGTTGAAGCAGGACAGGGGGGCTACACCTTC.

This chain uses TRBV2 with TRBJ2-2; possibly TRBD1 or TRBD2 for D (5 bases each). There are 16 residues in the CDR3. V lost 4 bases and J lost 2, with 14 bases in between. CDR1 is SNHLY and CDR2 is FYNNEI in the germline V gene. CDR3 sequence: CASSVSGTHNTGELFF. DNA for the CDR3: TGTGCCAGCAGTGTCTCTGGGACCCACAACACCGGGGAGCTGTTTTTT.

This chain connects TRBV6-5 to TRBJ2-7; 8 positions agree with TRBD1. J gave up 3 bases and V 4 bases, and 8 bases lay outside the gene matches. CDR1 is MNHEY, CDR2 SVGAGI, per germline. The CDR3 loop spans 15 amino acids. The DNA for the CDR3 is TGTGCCAGCAGTTCAGGGGGCGCGGGGAACTACGAGCAGTACTTC. Protein: CASSSGGAGNYEQYF.

The rearrangement uses TRBV7-9 and TRBJ2-3, with TRBD1 identical over 7 bases. V shed 5 bases and J 1 base; nucleotides not matched to a gene: 9. CDR3 length: 16 residues. The germline gives CDR1 SEHNR, CDR2 FQNEAQ (reference sequence). As DNA, the CDR3 is TGTGCCAGCAGCATCCTGGGACAGCTTCGCACAGATACGCAGTATTTT. Protein: CASSILGQLRTDTQYF.